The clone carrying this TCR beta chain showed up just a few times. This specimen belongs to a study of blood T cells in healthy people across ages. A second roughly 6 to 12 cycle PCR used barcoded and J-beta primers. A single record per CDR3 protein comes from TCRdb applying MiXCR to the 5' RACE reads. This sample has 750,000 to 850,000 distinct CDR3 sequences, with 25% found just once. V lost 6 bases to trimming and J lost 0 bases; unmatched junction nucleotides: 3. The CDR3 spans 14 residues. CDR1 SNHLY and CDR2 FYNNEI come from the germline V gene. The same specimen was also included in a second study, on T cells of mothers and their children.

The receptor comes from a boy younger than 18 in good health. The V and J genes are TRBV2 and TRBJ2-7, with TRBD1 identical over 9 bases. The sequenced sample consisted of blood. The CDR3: CASRQGASSYEQYF. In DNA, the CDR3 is TGTGCCAGCAGACAGGGGGCCTCCTCCTACGAGCAGTACTTC. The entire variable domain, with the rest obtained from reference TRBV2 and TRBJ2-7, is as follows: EPEVTQTPSHQVTQMGQEVILRCVPISNHLYFYWYRQILGQKVEFLVSFYNNEISEKSEIFDDQFSVERPDGSNFTLKIRSTKLEDSAMYFCASRQGASSYEQYFGPGTRLTVT.